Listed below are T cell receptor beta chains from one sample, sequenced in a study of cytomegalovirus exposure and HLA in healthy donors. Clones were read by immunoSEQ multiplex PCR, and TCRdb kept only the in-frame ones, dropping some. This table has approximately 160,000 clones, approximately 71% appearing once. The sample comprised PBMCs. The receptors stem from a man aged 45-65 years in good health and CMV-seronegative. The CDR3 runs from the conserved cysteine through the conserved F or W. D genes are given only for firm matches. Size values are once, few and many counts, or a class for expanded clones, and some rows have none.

DNA: TGTGCCAGCAGTCTGGGGGACAGGGAAAATTCACCCCTCCACTTT
CDR3: CASSLGDRENSPLHF
J: TRBJ1-6
D: TRBD1
size: .
V: TRBV28

DNA: TGTGCCAGCAGTCCGCCCCCGACAGGGCCCTACGAGCAGTACTTC
CDR3: CASSPPPTGPYEQYF
J: TRBJ2-7
D: TRBD1
size: .
V: TRBV5-4

DNA: TGTGCCAGCAGTTCCGGGACTATCTCCTACGAGCAGTACTTC
CDR3: CASSSGTISYEQYF
J: TRBJ2-7
D: TRBD2
size: few
V: TRBV27

DNA: TGCGCCAGCAGCGAGCAGGGAGGGAGCAATCAGCCCCAGCATTTT
CDR3: CASSEQGGSNQPQHF
J: TRBJ1-5
D: .
size: .
V: TRBV5-1

DNA: TGTGCCAGCAGCTTAGGGACTAGTATCGGGGAGCTGTTTTTT
CDR3: CASSLGTSIGELFF
J: TRBJ2-2
D: TRBD2
size: .
V: TRBV11-2

DNA: TGTGCCAGCCCCGGGGGAAAGATGAGGGAGCAGTACTTC
CDR3: CASPGGKMREQYF
J: TRBJ2-7
D: .
size: .
V: TRBV5-8

DNA: TGCGCCAGCAGCTTGGGAGATTGGACAGGGCGGAATCAGCCCCAGCATTTT
CDR3: CASSLGDWTGRNQPQHF
J: TRBJ1-5
D: TRBD1
size: .
V: TRBV5-1

DNA: TGTGCCATCAGTGAGGGGCAGGTGAACACTGAAGCTTTCTTT
CDR3: CAISEGQVNTEAFF
J: TRBJ1-1
D: .
size: .
V: TRBV10-3

DNA: TGCGCCAGCAGTCCGGGACAGCTTAATGAGCAGTTCTTC
CDR3: CASSPGQLNEQFF
J: TRBJ2-1
D: TRBD1
size: .
V: TRBV4-3

DNA: TGCGCCAGCAGTGAGTCGAGAGCGGGGTGCACCATATATTTT
CDR3: CASSESRAGCTIYF
J: TRBJ1-3
D: .
size: .
V: TRBV10-1

DNA: TGTGCCAGCAGCTTAATTGCAATGGCAGGGCTTATTGAAGCTTTCTTT
CDR3: CASSLIAMAGLIEAFF
J: TRBJ1-1
D: .
size: .
V: TRBV11-2

DNA: TGTGCCAGCAGTTTGGGGACAACCAACAACTATGGCTACACCTTC
CDR3: CASSLGTTNNYGYTF
J: TRBJ1-2
D: .
size: .
V: TRBV28

DNA: TGTGCCAGCAGCTTGTCCGTTGGCCCCTACAATGAGCAGTTCTTC
CDR3: CASSLSVGPYNEQFF
J: TRBJ2-1
D: .
size: few
V: TRBV5-4

DNA: TGTGCCGCCGGGACTGCCTTCCTCGAGCAGTACTTC
CDR3: CAAGTAFLEQYF
J: TRBJ2-7
D: .
size: .
V: TRBV6-1

DNA: TGTGCCAGCAGTTTAGGGGGCAGGATCTATGGCTACACCTTC
CDR3: CASSLGGRIYGYTF
J: TRBJ1-2
D: .
size: few
V: TRBV28

DNA: TGTGCCAGCGGCAAGGGAGTCGCCAACGAGCAGTACTTC
CDR3: CASGKGVANEQYF
J: TRBJ2-7
D: .
size: .
V: TRBV27

DNA: TGCGCCAGCAGCTTGCCGGGACAGGGTGGAGGAGAGACCCAGTACTTC
CDR3: CASSLPGQGGGETQYF
J: TRBJ2-5
D: TRBD1
size: .
V: TRBV5-1

DNA: TGTGCCAGAAGCACGGGAACCTACGAGCAGTACTTC
CDR3: CARSTGTYEQYF
J: TRBJ2-7
D: .
size: .
V: TRBV7-5

DNA: TGTGCCAGCAGTGCCCGAGCGACAGAGAACACTGAAGCTTTCTTT
CDR3: CASSARATENTEAFF
J: TRBJ1-1
D: .
size: .
V: TRBV2

DNA: TGTGCCAGCAGCTGGAGGGACAGGGACGAAAAACTGTTTTTT
CDR3: CASSWRDRDEKLFF
J: TRBJ1-4
D: TRBD1
size: once
V: TRBV4-2

DNA: TGTGCCAGTAGTCTCGATGGTCCGGATCAGCCCCAGCATTTT
CDR3: CASSLDGPDQPQHF
J: TRBJ1-5
D: .
size: once
V: TRBV19

DNA: TGCGCCAGCAGCTTGGCCCACCCTACCCCAGGGGTTGGCGCTTTCTTT
CDR3: CASSLAHPTPGVGAFF
J: TRBJ1-1
D: .
size: .
V: TRBV5-1

DNA: TGTGCCAGCAGCCCGGTAGGGGGCTATCAAGAGACCCAGTACTTC
CDR3: CASSPVGGYQETQYF
J: TRBJ2-5
D: TRBD1
size: few
V: TRBV5-6

DNA: TGTGCCAGCAGTCAGGGGGACAGGGACTACAATGAGCAGTTCTTC
CDR3: CASSQGDRDYNEQFF
J: TRBJ2-1
D: TRBD1
size: .
V: TRBV28

DNA: TGTGCCAGCAGTCCCGGGGGGGCAACTAATGAAAAACTGTTTTTT
CDR3: CASSPGGATNEKLFF
J: TRBJ1-4
D: .
size: few
V: TRBV5-4

DNA: TGCGCCAGCAGCTTGCCAGGGGCGCACACCGGGGAGCTGTTTTTT
CDR3: CASSLPGAHTGELFF
J: TRBJ2-2
D: .
size: few
V: TRBV5-1

DNA: TGCGCCAGCAGCTTGGACGGCTCTGGGGCCAACGTCCTGACTTTC
CDR3: CASSLDGSGANVLTF
J: TRBJ2-6
D: .
size: .
V: TRBV5-1

DNA: TGTGCCAGCAGTTTGTTAGCGGGACTGGGCGAGCAGTTCTTC
CDR3: CASSLLAGLGEQFF
J: TRBJ2-1
D: TRBD2
size: once
V: TRBV27

DNA: TGTGCCAGCAGCTCGACGACAGGGCGGAATTCACCCCTCCACTTT
CDR3: CASSSTTGRNSPLHF
J: TRBJ1-6
D: TRBD1
size: .
V: TRBV9

DNA: TGTGCCATCAGCGACCCGGGGCTAGCGGAGACCCAGTACTTC
CDR3: CAISDPGLAETQYF
J: TRBJ2-5
D: .
size: .
V: TRBV10-3

DNA: TGCAGCGCGGGGAGGCGCGGGGGTATGGCCACCGGGGAGCTGTTTTTT
CDR3: CSAGRRGGMATGELFF
J: TRBJ2-2
D: TRBD2
size: .
V: TRBV29-1

DNA: TGTGCTAGTGGTTTGGGTGACAGGGGGCGTAGAGATACGCAGTATTTT
CDR3: CASGLGDRGRRDTQYF
J: TRBJ2-3
D: TRBD1
size: few
V: TRBV12-5

DNA: TGTGCCAGCACAGCGGGGGCCACAGATACGCAGTATTTT
CDR3: CASTAGATDTQYF
J: TRBJ2-3
D: TRBD2
size: .
V: TRBV18

DNA: TGTGCCAGCAGCCAGATATTGGACCCCTCGGGGACCGGGGAGCTGTTTTTT
CDR3: CASSQILDPSGTGELFF
J: TRBJ2-2
D: .
size: few
V: TRBV4-2

DNA: TGCGCCAGCAGCTGGGACAGCCGCTCCTACGAGCAGTACTTC
CDR3: CASSWDSRSYEQYF
J: TRBJ2-7
D: TRBD1
size: .
V: TRBV5-1

DNA: TGCGCCAGCAGCCGGGACAGATACGGTTCACCCCTCCACTTT
CDR3: CASSRDRYGSPLHF
J: TRBJ1-6
D: TRBD1
size: .
V: TRBV5-1

DNA: TGTGCCAGCAGGGAGGACAGTCCCGTAGCCCAGCATTTT
CDR3: CASREDSPVAQHF
J: TRBJ1-5
D: .
size: .
V: TRBV2

DNA: TGCGCCAGCAGCCAAGCCCCCACCTATAATTCACCCCTCCACTTT
CDR3: CASSQAPTYNSPLHF
J: TRBJ1-6
D: .
size: .
V: TRBV4-1

DNA: TGTGCCAGCAGCTACCCCGGGACACCCGAGAGCTACACCTTC
CDR3: CASSYPGTPESYTF
J: TRBJ1-2
D: .
size: .
V: TRBV7-8

DNA: TGCGCCAGCAGCCTACTTCCCTCTTCGGAGGGCCGAGGGGAGCAGTTCTTC
CDR3: CASSLLPSSEGRGEQFF
J: TRBJ2-1
D: .
size: .
V: TRBV4-1

DNA: TGTGCCAGCAGCTTAGAAGTTGGTGGCTTGAACACCGGGGAGCTGTTTTTT
CDR3: CASSLEVGGLNTGELFF
J: TRBJ2-2
D: .
size: few
V: TRBV7-9

DNA: TGTGCCAGCAGTTACGACAGGGATAGAAATGGCTACACCTTC
CDR3: CASSYDRDRNGYTF
J: TRBJ1-2
D: TRBD1
size: .
V: TRBV6-5

DNA: TGTGCCAGCAGGCGGACAGGAGCCACCGGGGAGCTGTTTTTT
CDR3: CASRRTGATGELFF
J: TRBJ2-2
D: TRBD1
size: .
V: TRBV28

DNA: TGTGCCAGCAGCTTGGGACAGGGGGCTTTTGGGGATGAGCAGTTCTTC
CDR3: CASSLGQGAFGDEQFF
J: TRBJ2-1
D: TRBD1
size: .
V: TRBV7-9

DNA: TGCGCCAGCAGCGTGGGACAGGGCACTGAAGCTTTCTTT
CDR3: CASSVGQGTEAFF
J: TRBJ1-1
D: TRBD1
size: .
V: TRBV5-1

DNA: TGTGCCAGCAGCCAAGATTTACAGGGCGCCTACGAGCAGTACTTC
CDR3: CASSQDLQGAYEQYF
J: TRBJ2-7
D: .
size: .
V: TRBV4-2

DNA: TGTGCCAGCACCCCAACCGACAGGGACTATGGCTACACCTTC
CDR3: CASTPTDRDYGYTF
J: TRBJ1-2
D: TRBD1
size: .
V: TRBV6-5

DNA: TGCAGCGTTGAAGAAGGCAGGTACCACGGGGAGCTGTTTTTT
CDR3: CSVEEGRYHGELFF
J: TRBJ2-2
D: .
size: .
V: TRBV29-1

DNA: TGTGCCAGCAGTGGACACCTTTTTGATGAGCAGTTCTTC
CDR3: CASSGHLFDEQFF
J: TRBJ2-1
D: .
size: .
V: TRBV2

DNA: TGTGCTAGCAGCTCGGGCGGCGGGGCCCCTGGGGAGACCCAGTACTTC
CDR3: CASSSGGGAPGETQYF
J: TRBJ2-5
D: .
size: .
V: TRBV7-7

DNA: TGTGCCAGCGCTCCCTTCCAGGCAGGTGAAGCTTTCTTT
CDR3: CASAPFQAGEAFF
J: TRBJ1-1
D: .
size: .
V: TRBV19

DNA: TGTGCCAGTAGTAATACCCAGGTCCGAGACTACACCTTC
CDR3: CASSNTQVRDYTF
J: TRBJ1-2
D: .
size: .
V: TRBV19

DNA: TGTGCCAGCAGTTACTTCGGGGGCAATGAGCAGTTCTTC
CDR3: CASSYFGGNEQFF
J: TRBJ2-1
D: .
size: .
V: TRBV6-5

DNA: TGTGCCAGCAGCTTGGGACTACCGGGGGAGCAGTACTTC
CDR3: CASSLGLPGEQYF
J: TRBJ2-7
D: .
size: few
V: TRBV5-4

DNA: TGTGCCAGCAGGGACAGCCATGTCTCTGGGGCCAACGTCCTGACTTTC
CDR3: CASRDSHVSGANVLTF
J: TRBJ2-6
D: .
size: .
V: TRBV28

DNA: TGTGCCAGCAGCCGGTGGACTAGCGGGGGGGAGGAGACCCAGTACTTC
CDR3: CASSRWTSGGEETQYF
J: TRBJ2-5
D: TRBD2
size: few
V: TRBV7-2

DNA: TGTGCTAGTGGTTTGGTGGTAACAGGGCAGGTCGAGCAGTACTTC
CDR3: CASGLVVTGQVEQYF
J: TRBJ2-7
D: .
size: .
V: TRBV12-5